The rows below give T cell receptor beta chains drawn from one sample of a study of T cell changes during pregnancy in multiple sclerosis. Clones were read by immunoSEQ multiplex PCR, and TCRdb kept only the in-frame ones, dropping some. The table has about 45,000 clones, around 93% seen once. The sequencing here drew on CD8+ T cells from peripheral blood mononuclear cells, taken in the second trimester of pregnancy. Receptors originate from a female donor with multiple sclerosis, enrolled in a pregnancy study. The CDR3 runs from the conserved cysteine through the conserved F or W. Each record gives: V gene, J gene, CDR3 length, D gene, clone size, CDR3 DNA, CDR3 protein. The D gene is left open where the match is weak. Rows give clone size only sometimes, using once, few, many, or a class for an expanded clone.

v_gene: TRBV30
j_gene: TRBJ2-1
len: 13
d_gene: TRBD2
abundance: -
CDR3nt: TGTGCCTGGAGTGTGAGCGGGGGCCCAGAGCAGTTCTTC
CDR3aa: CAWSVSGGPEQFF

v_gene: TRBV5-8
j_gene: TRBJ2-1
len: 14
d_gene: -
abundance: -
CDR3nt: TGTGCCAGCAGGTCAAGGGGGGGCCGCAGTGAGCAGTTCTTC
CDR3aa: CASRSRGGRSEQFF

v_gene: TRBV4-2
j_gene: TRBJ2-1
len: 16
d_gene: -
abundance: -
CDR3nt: TGTGCCAGCAGCCCGTCGACGGAGAATTCCTACAATGAGCAGTTCTTC
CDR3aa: CASSPSTENSYNEQFF

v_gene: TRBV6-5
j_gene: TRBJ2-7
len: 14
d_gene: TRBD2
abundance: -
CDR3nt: TGTGCCAGCAGTTATAAACTAGCGGGGTACGAGCAGTACTTC
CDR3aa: CASSYKLAGYEQYF

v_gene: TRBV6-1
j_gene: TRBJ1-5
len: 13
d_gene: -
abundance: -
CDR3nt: TGTGCCAGCAGTGTACGGACAGATCAGCCCCAGCATTTT
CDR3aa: CASSVRTDQPQHF

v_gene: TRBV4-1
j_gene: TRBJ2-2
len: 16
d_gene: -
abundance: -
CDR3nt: TGCGCCAGCAGCCAAGATTCGAACAGACGGACCGGGGAGCTGTTTTTT
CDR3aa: CASSQDSNRRTGELFF

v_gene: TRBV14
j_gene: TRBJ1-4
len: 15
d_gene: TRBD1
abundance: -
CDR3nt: TGTGCCAGCAGCCAACCCGGGACAGGTTTTGAAAAACTGTTTTTT
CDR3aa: CASSQPGTGFEKLFF

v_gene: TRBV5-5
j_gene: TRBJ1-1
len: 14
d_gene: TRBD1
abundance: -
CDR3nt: TGTGCCAGCACCCATGACAGGGTGGGCTCTGAAGCTTTCTTT
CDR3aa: CASTHDRVGSEAFF

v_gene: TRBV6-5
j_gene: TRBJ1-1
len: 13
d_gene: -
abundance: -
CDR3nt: TGTGCCAGCAGTTCCGGAGGGGACACTGAAGCTTTCTTT
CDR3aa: CASSSGGDTEAFF

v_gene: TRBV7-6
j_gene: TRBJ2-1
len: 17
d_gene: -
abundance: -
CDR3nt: TGTGCCAGCAGCTTAGCGAGGACACCGAGCTCCTACAATGAGCAGTTCTTC
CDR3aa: CASSLARTPSSYNEQFF

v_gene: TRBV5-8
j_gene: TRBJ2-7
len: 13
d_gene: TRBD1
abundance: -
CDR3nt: TGTGCCAGCAGCGGGGACAGCTCCTACGAGCAGTACTTC
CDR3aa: CASSGDSSYEQYF

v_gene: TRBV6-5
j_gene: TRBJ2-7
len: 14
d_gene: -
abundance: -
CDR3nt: TGTGCCAGCAGTTACGGGTTGGGCAGCTACGAGCAGTACTTC
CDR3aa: CASSYGLGSYEQYF

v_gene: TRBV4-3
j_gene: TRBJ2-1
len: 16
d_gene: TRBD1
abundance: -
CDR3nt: TGCGCCAGCAGCCAGTCGACAGGGGGCTCCTACAATGAGCAGTTCTTC
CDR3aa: CASSQSTGGSYNEQFF

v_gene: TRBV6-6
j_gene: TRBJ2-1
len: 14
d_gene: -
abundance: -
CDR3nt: TGTGCCAGCAGCCGGGACTCTTATGTGAATGAGCAGTTCTTC
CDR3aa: CASSRDSYVNEQFF

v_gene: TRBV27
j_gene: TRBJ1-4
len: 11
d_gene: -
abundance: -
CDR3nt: TGTGCCAGCAGCTCAGGGGCGAAACTGTTTTTT
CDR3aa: CASSSGAKLFF

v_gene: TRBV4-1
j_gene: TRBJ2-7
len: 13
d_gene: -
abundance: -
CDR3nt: TGCGCCAGCAGCCAAGCCTTACTAGGCGAGCAGTACTTC
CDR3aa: CASSQALLGEQYF

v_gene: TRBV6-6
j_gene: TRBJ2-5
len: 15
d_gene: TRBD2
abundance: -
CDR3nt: TGTGCCAGCAGTTACACCCTAGCGGGCGACCGGACCCAGTACTTC
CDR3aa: CASSYTLAGDRTQYF

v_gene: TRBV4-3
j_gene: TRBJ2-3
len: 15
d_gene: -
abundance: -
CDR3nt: TGCGCCAGCAGCCAAGCCGGGACACGCACAGATACGCAGTATTTT
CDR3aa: CASSQAGTRTDTQYF

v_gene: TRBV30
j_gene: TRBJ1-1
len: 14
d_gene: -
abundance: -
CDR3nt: TGTGCCTGGAGAGCGACACGGACACTTAATGAAGCTTTCTTT
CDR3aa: CAWRATRTLNEAFF

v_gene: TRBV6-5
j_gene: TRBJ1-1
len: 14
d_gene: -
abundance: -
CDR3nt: TGTGCCAGCAGTTACGTGGCGGGGAACACTGAAGCTTTCTTT
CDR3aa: CASSYVAGNTEAFF

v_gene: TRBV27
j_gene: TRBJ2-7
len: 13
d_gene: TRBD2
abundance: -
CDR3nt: TGTGCCAGCAGCCGGGGGGGCGGGTACGAGCAGTACTTC
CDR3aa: CASSRGGGYEQYF

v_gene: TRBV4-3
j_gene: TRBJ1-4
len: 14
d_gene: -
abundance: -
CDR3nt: TGCGCCAGCAGCCAAGACCAGGGATTTGAAAAACTGTTTTTT
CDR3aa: CASSQDQGFEKLFF

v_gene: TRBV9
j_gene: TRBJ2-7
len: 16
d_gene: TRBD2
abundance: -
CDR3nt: TGTGCCAGCAGCTCCCGGACTAGCGGGGGAGTCTACGAGCAGTACTTC
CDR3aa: CASSSRTSGGVYEQYF

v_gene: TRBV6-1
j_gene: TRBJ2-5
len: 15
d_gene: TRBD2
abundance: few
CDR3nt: TGTGCCAGCAGTGAACTAGCGGGGTCCCAAGAGACCCAGTACTTC
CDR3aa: CASSELAGSQETQYF

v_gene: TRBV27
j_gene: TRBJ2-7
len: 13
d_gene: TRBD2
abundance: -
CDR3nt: TGTGCCAGCAGGCCGGGACTAGCGGGGGGCCTATACTTC
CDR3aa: CASRPGLAGGLYF

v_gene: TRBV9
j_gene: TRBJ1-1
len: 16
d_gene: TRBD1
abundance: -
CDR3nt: TGTGCCAGCACGGAGGGGGCAGGAAGATTGAACACTGAAGCTTTCTTT
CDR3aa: CASTEGAGRLNTEAFF

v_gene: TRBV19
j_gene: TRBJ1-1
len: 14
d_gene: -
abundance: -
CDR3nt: TGTGCCAGTAGTTGGGGGGTTGGGAACACTGAAGCTTTCTTT
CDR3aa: CASSWGVGNTEAFF

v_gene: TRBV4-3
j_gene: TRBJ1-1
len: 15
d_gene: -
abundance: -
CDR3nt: TGCGCCAGCAGCCAAGATTCAGGGGTGAACACTGAAGCTTTCTTT
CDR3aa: CASSQDSGVNTEAFF

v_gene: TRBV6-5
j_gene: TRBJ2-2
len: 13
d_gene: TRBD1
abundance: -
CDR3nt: TGTGCCAGCAGTTACCACAGGGGCGGGGAGCTGTTTTTT
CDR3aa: CASSYHRGGELFF

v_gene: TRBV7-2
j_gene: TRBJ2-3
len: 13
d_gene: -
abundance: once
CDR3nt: TGTGCCAGCAGCCCCCCCGGCACAGATACGCAGTATTTT
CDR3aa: CASSPPGTDTQYF

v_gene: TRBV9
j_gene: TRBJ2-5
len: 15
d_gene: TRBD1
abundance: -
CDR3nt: TGTGCCAGCAGCTTCGCCGGGACAGAGCAAGAGACCCAGTACTTC
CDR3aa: CASSFAGTEQETQYF

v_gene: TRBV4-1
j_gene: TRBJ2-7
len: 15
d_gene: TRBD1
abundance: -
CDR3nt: TGCGCCAGCAGCCAAGGCCGGGACAGGACCTACGAGCAGTACTTC
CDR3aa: CASSQGRDRTYEQYF

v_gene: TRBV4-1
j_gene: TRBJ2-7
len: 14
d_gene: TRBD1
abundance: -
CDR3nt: TGCGCCAGCAGCCAGGGACAGGGGGCCTACGAGCAGTACTTC
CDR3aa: CASSQGQGAYEQYF

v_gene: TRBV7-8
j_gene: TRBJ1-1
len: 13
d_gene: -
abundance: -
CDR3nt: TGTGCCAGCAGCCTCTCCAGGGCCACTGAAGCTTTCTTT
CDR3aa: CASSLSRATEAFF

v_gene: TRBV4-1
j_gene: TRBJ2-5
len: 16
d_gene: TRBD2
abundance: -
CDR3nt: TGCGCCAGCAGCCAAAGACTAGCGGGGGGGCAAGAGACCCAGTACTTC
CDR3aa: CASSQRLAGGQETQYF

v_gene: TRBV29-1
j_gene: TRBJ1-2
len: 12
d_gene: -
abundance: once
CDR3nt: TGCAGCGTTGTTGGGCATAACTATGGCTACACCTTC
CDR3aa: CSVVGHNYGYTF

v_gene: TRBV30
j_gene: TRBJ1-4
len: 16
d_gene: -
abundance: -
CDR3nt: TGTGCCTGGAGTTCCAGGGAAGATGCAACTAATGAAAAACTGTTTTTT
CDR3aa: CAWSSREDATNEKLFF

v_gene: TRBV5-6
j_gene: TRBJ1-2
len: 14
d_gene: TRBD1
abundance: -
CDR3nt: TGTGCCAGCAGCCTACCAACAGGGGGTGATGGCTACACCTTC
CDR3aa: CASSLPTGGDGYTF

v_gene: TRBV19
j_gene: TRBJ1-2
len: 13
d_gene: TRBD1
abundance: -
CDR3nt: TGTGCCAGTAGTATCGGGACAGGGGATGGCTACACCTTC
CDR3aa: CASSIGTGDGYTF

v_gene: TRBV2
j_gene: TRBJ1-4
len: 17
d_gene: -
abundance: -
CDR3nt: TGTGCCACTACGTCGGGGGAGATGGTAGATGGTGGTGAAAAACTGTTTTTT
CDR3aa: CATTSGEMVDGGEKLFF

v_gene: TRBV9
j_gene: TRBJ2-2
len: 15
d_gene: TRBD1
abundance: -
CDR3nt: TGTGCCAGCAGCGTGGAGACGACAGGGTCCGGGGAGCTGTTTTTT
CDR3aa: CASSVETTGSGELFF

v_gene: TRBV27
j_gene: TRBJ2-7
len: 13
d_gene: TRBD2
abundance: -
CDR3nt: TGTGCCACCGGGACTAGCGGCGCCGGGGAGCAGTACTTC
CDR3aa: CATGTSGAGEQYF

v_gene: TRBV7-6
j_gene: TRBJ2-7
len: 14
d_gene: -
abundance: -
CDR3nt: TGTGCCAGCAGCCTCTGGGACAACTCCTACGAGCAGTACTTC
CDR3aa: CASSLWDNSYEQYF

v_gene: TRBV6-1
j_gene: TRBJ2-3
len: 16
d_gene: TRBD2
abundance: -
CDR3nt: TGTGCCAGCAGTGTTTTCGCTCCGGGACTAGGGGATACGCAGTATTTT
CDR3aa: CASSVFAPGLGDTQYF

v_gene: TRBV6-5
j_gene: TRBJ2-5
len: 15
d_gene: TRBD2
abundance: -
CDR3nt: TGTGCCAGCAGTTGGTTCGGCGGGGGCCAAGAGACCCAGTACTTC
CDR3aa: CASSWFGGGQETQYF

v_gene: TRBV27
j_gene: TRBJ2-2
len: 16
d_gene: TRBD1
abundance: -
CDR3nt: TGTGCCAGCAGCTATCATTGGACAGGGCCCACCGGGGAGCTGTTTTTT
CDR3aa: CASSYHWTGPTGELFF

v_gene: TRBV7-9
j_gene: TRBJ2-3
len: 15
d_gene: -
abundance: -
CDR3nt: TGTGCCAGCAAAGTAGGAGACAGGTTGGCAGATACGCAGTATTTT
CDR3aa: CASKVGDRLADTQYF

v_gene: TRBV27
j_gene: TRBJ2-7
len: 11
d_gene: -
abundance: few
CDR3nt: TGTGCCAGCAGTTCCCCAATGGAGCAGTACTTC
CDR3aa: CASSSPMEQYF

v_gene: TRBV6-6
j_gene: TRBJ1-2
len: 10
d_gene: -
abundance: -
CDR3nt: TGTGCCAGCAGTTCGTATGGCTACACCTTC
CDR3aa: CASSSYGYTF

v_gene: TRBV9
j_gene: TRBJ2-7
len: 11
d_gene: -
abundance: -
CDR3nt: TGTGCCAGCAGCGGTCCGTACGAGCAGTACTTC
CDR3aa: CASSGPYEQYF

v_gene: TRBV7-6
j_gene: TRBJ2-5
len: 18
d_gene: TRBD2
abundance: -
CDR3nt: TGTGCCAGCAGCTTAGGCGGGGTGACTAGCGGGGAGCGGGAGACCCAGTACTTC
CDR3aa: CASSLGGVTSGERETQYF

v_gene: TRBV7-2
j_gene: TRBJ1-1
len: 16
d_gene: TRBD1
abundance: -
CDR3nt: TGTGCCAGCAGCCACCGGGACAGGGGGTTGAACACTGAAGCTTTCTTT
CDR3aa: CASSHRDRGLNTEAFF

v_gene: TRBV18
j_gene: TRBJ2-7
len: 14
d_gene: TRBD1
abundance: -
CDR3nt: TGTGCCAGCTCACCAAGGGACAGGGCCTACGAGCAGTACTTC
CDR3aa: CASSPRDRAYEQYF

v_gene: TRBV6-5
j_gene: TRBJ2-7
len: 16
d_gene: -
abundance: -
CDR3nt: TGTGCCAGCAGTTACTCGACGGGTCCCACCAACTACGAGCAGTACTTC
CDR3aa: CASSYSTGPTNYEQYF

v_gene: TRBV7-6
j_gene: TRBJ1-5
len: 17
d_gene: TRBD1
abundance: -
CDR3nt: TGTGCCAGCAGCTTAGATGACAGGGCTTATTCGGATCAGCCCCAGCATTTT
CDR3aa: CASSLDDRAYSDQPQHF